One T cell receptor (beta chain) is described in this entry. The source of the sample is a study of shared clonotypes between healthy human individuals. CD8 cells regarded as naive lacked CD45RO, were positively chosen for CCR7, and omitted terminally differentiated effector memory CD45RA+ cells. The study drew its donors from healthy HIV-negative adults without recent acute infections or vaccinations. Once extracted for a subset, genomic DNA was divided evenly among several immunoSEQ plates. Replicate PCRs run on sorted subsets employed around 200 ng DNA, roughly 30,000 T cell genomes. Authors' data handling: Junction-only sequences without quality scores came from ImmunoSEQ, so filtering differed. The method was immunoSEQ multiplex PCR; TCRdb's version includes in-frame clones alone and lacks a portion of them. D and trimming were read from the DNA, whereas the V and J calls and clone size are those reported in that table. The data show some 2.1 million clones, with about 95% seen just once and 0.9% to 1.3% held by the top ten.

Input material: naive CD8+ T cells sorted from blood. This receptor was taken from a man in his late teens or twenties in good health.

Written as DNA, the CDR3 is TGTGCCAGCAGCGGGTCCGCGGGGCTTCCCTACGAGCAGTACTTC. It is translated as CASSGSAGLPYEQYF. The chain links TRBV9 to TRBJ2-7; D might be TRBD2 (6 bases). Germline V gene sequence: CDR1 SGDLS, CDR2 YYNGEE. Trimming removed 3 bases from V and 2 bases from J, with 15 bases in between. This CDR3 has 15 amino acids.